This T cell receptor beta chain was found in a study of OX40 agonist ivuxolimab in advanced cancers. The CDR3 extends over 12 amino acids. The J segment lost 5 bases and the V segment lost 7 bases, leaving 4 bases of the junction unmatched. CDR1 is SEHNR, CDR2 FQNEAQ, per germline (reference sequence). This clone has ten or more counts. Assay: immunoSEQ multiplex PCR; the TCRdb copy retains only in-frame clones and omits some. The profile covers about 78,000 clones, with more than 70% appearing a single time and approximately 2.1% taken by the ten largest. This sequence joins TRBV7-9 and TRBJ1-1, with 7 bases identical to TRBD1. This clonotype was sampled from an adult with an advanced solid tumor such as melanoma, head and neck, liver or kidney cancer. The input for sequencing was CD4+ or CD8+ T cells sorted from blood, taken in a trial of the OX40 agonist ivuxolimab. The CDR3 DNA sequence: TGTGCCAGCAAGCAGGGACAGACTGAAGCTTTCTTT. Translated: CASKQGQTEAFF. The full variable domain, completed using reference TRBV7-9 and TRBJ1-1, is DTGVSQNPRHKITKRGQNVTFRCDPISEHNRLYWYRQTLGQGPEFLTYFQNEAQLEKSRLLSDRFSAERPKGSFSTLEIQRTEQGDSAMYLCASKQGQTEAFFGQGTRLTVV.